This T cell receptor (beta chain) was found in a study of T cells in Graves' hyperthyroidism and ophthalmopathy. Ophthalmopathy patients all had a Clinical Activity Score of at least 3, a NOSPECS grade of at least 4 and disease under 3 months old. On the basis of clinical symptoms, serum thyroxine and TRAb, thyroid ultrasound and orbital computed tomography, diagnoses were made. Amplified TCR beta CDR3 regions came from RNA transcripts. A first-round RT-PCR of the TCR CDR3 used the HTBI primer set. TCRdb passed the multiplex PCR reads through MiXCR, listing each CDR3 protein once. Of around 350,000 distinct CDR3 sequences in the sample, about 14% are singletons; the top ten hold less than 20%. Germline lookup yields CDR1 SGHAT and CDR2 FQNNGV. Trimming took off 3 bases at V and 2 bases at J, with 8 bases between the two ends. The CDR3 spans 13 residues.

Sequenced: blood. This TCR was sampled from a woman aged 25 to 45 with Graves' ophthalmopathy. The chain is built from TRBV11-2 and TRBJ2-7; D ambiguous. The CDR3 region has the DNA TGTGCCAGCAGCTTGCAGGCCACCTACGAGCAGTACTTC. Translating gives CASSLQATYEQYF. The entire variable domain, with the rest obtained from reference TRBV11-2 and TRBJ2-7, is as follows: EAGVAQSPRYKIIEKRQSVAFWCNPISGHATLYWYQQILGQGPKLLIQFQNNGVVDDSQLPKDRFSAERLKGVDSTLKIQPAKLEDSAVYLCASSLQATYEQYFGPGTRLTVT.